This T cell receptor beta chain was obtained from a study of brain T cells in children with intractable seizures (dated by TCRdb to about 2021). In the study overall: As a first screen for immune gene transcripts, resected brain tissue from 53 pediatric epilepsy surgery cases was run on a NanoString immunology panel. Of the approximately twelve selected surgery cases, pre-surgery blood was also sequenced for eight, so four had brain tissue only. The full study reports these points: Because sequencing depth differed between pre- and post-surgery blood, the absence of clones from the pre-surgery sample may reflect undersampling. The patients' HCMV serostatus was not known, and viral specificity was inferred solely from CDR3 sequence similarity.

The time point label, read with the paper, signifies: resected brain tissue, or blood drawn just prior to surgery. The surgery cases that showed the highest brain T cell transcript signatures were chosen for TCR beta chain sequencing of brain tissue, and of blood when it was available. Before surgery, patients had received at least one anti-epileptic drug. TCR-sequenced patients were children with drug-resistant epilepsy due to tuberous sclerosis complex, focal cortical dysplasia, Rasmussen encephalitis or hemimegalencephaly. Blood samples were drawn just before the epilepsy surgery. Bulk genomic DNA was isolated from unsorted brain tissue and whole blood using the Monarch genomic DNA purification kit. This clone came up once. This clone's antigen is unknown. Base qualities are not provided; no much larger clone lies one nucleotide away. The immunoSEQ assay was applied to genomic DNA to generate the TCR beta chain sequences. The authors' analysis ran thus. CDR3 sequences that did not begin with the conserved framework cysteine at position 104 were removed manually. To get clonality, the normalized Shannon's Diversity Index was subtracted from one, giving values from 0 (maximal diversity) to 1 (oligoclonal). Differences in the frequency of the same CDR3 between samples, such as brain versus blood, were assessed with chi-squared comparison-of-proportions tests. Public clonotypes were found by searching immuneACCESS, and the VDJdb browser was used to assess similarity to known antiviral clonotypes. The immuneACCESS repertoire file appears here via TCRdb, limited to in-frame rearrangements. These files lack a portion of the clones; in checked studies, under half of the deficit traces to unresolved V genes, and the cause of the others is not known. From that table come the V and J calls and clone size; the DNA was used to work out D and trimming. Present in this sample are some 64,000 clones, about 96% of which were seen just once. 0.35% to 0.4% of the sample lies in the top ten.

Source: peripheral blood, taken at surgery. This receptor was identified in a boy under three years old with focal cortical dysplasia and intractable seizures.

The CDR3 here reads CASSLSLGQGAVLEAFF. The DNA sequence is as follows: TGTGCCAGCAGCTTGTCATTAGGGCAGGGCGCGGTACTTGAAGCTTTCTTT. The sequence joins TRBV5-4 to TRBJ1-1, and TRBD1 may be the D gene, going by 5 matching bases. The CDR3 holds 17 amino acids from the cysteine to the phenylalanine. Left in the record is the CDR3 DNA by itself, 51 bases read in frame from the first base. CDR1 and CDR2 are drawn from the germline V gene (reference sequence): SGHNT, YYREEE. Cut back by 1 base and 7 bases, the V and J ends lie 23 bases apart.